The rows below give T cell receptor beta chains drawn from one sample of a study of blood T cells in healthy people across ages. In TCRdb, the 5' RACE reads were re-called with MiXCR into one record per CDR3 protein. The data hold hundreds of thousands of distinct CDR3 sequences, with roughly 64% observed a single time. The sample was blood. Receptors originate from a man aged 25 to 45 in good health. The CDR3 runs from the conserved cysteine through the conserved F or W. Fields, in order: clone size, D gene, V gene, J gene, CDR3 DNA, CDR3 protein. D genes are given only for firm matches. Clone sizes are given selectively: once, few, many, or a class where the clone is expanded.

.,.,TRBV20-1,TRBJ1-2,TGCAGTGCTAGCCCTCAAGGCACAGGGAACTATGGCTACACCTTC,CSASPQGTGNYGYTF
few,TRBD2,TRBV7-2,TRBJ2-1,TGTGCCAGCAGCTCAGACGTAGCGGGGGTGCGGTTCTTC,CASSSDVAGVRFF
.,.,TRBV7-2,TRBJ2-6,TGTGCCAGCAGCTTAGACAAGACTGGGGCCAACGTCCTGACTTTC,CASSLDKTGANVLTF
.,TRBD1,TRBV9,TRBJ2-7,TGTGCCAGCAGCTCCTCACCCCTTGGGACAGAAAAGATCTACGAGCAGTACTTC,CASSSSPLGTEKIYEQYF
.,TRBD2,TRBV7-7,TRBJ2-1,TGTGCTAGCAGCCCTAGCGGGAGTGCAAATGAGCAGTTCTTC,CASSPSGSANEQFF
.,.,TRBV4-3,TRBJ2-3,TGCGCCAGCGGCCAAGATTCCGGGATCCCCCCAGATACGCAGTATTTT,CASGQDSGIPPDTQYF
.,TRBD2,TRBV27,TRBJ2-7,TGTGCCAGCAAATTCCTGCCGGCGGGGGACTACGAGCAGTACTTC,CASKFLPAGDYEQYF
many,TRBD1,TRBV4-2,TRBJ2-7,TGCGCCAGCAGCCCTGGGACAGAGACCTACGAGCAGTACTTC,CASSPGTETYEQYF
once,.,TRBV4-1,TRBJ2-6,TGCGCCAGCAGCCAAGACCCGCGCCCGTCTGGGGCCAACGTCCTGACTTTC,CASSQDPRPSGANVLTF
.,.,TRBV3-1,TRBJ2-3,TGTGCCAGCAAACAGGGCCCTGAAGATACGCAGTATTTT,CASKQGPEDTQYF
.,TRBD1,TRBV4-1,TRBJ2-5,TGCGCCAGCAGCCGACAGACAGGGGGAGAGACCCAGTACTTC,CASSRQTGGETQYF
.,.,TRBV3-1,TRBJ2-1,TGTGCCAGCAGCCAAGATGCGTGGAACAATGAGCAGTTCTTC,CASSQDAWNNEQFF
.,TRBD1,TRBV20-1,TRBJ2-7,TGCAGTGCTAGAGATTGGGGACAGGGGGCAATCAACGAGCAGTACTTC,CSARDWGQGAINEQYF
.,.,TRBV6-5,TRBJ2-7,TGTGCCAGCAGTTACTCCCCTCGGCAGGGCTACGAGCAGTACTTC,CASSYSPRQGYEQYF
few,.,TRBV20-1,TRBJ2-4,TGCAGTGCTAGAGATAGGGCAACCAAAAACATTCAGTACTTC,CSARDRATKNIQYF
.,TRBD1,TRBV20-1,TRBJ1-2,TGCAGTGCTACCCAGGACAGGTCCTATGGCTACACCTTC,CSATQDRSYGYTF
few,.,TRBV7-2,TRBJ2-5,TGTGCCAGCAGCTCCGACGCGTACCAAGAGACCCAGTACTTC,CASSSDAYQETQYF
.,.,TRBV29-1,TRBJ2-7,TGCAGCGTTGTTTTAGGGTCCCGCTCCTACGAGCAGTACTTC,CSVVLGSRSYEQYF
.,.,TRBV28,TRBJ2-1,TGTGCCAGCAGCGTTCAGTGGGTGGATGAGCAGTTCTTC,CASSVQWVDEQFF
.,TRBD1,TRBV6-5,TRBJ1-1,TGTGCCAGCAGTTACTCGACAACCGGACAGGGAAACACTGAAGCTTTCTTT,CASSYSTTGQGNTEAFF
.,TRBD1,TRBV7-2,TRBJ1-5,TGTGCCAGCAGCTTATGGGGACAGGGCAATCAGCCCCAGCATTTT,CASSLWGQGNQPQHF
.,TRBD1,TRBV5-1,TRBJ1-1,TGCGCCAGCAGCTTACAGGGGGCTTATACTGAAGCTTTCTTT,CASSLQGAYTEAFF
.,TRBD2,TRBV9,TRBJ2-5,TGTGCCAGCAGCGTAGAGGGACTAGCGGGAGGCCCACCTGGTGACAATGAGCAGTACTTC,CASSVEGLAGGPPGDNEQYF
.,.,TRBV29-1,TRBJ1-5,TGCAGCGTTACTGGGGCCGCGGGGAATCAGCCCCAGCATTTT,CSVTGAAGNQPQHF
.,TRBD1,TRBV3-1,TRBJ2-5,TGTGCCAGCAGCCAAGTATTTCAGACAGGGGAGACCCAGTACTTC,CASSQVFQTGETQYF
.,TRBD2,TRBV9,TRBJ2-5,TGTGCCAGCAGCGTAGACGGGAGGAATGAGCAGTACTTC,CASSVDGRNEQYF
.,.,TRBV7-2,TRBJ1-2,TGTGCCAGCAGCTTAGTAGGTGGGGCAAACGGCTACACCTTC,CASSLVGGANGYTF
.,TRBD1,TRBV12-3/TRBV12-4,TRBJ1-2,TGTGCCAGCAGGCTACAGGGGGCGTTAGGCTACACCTTC,CASRLQGALGYTF
.,.,TRBV4-3,TRBJ2-1,TGCGCCAGCAGCCTGGAAAGGACTCACAATGAGCAGTTCTTC,CASSLERTHNEQFF
few,.,TRBV6-6,TRBJ1-5,TGTGCCAGCAGTTACGGCTATAGCAATCAGCCCCAGCATTTT,CASSYGYSNQPQHF
.,.,TRBV7-2,TRBJ2-3,TGTGCCAGCAGCTTAGGGGATGCGGAGTTGGATACGCAGTATTTT,CASSLGDAELDTQYF
many,.,TRBV9,TRBJ2-3,TGTGCCAGCAGCCCCCTTCGTGGGGGGGGCTGGGATACGCAGTATTTT,CASSPLRGGGWDTQYF
.,TRBD2,TRBV7-2,TRBJ2-2,TGTGCCAGCAGCTGGACTAGCGGGTACACCGGGGAGCTGTTTTTT,CASSWTSGYTGELFF
.,TRBD2,TRBV13,TRBJ2-1,TGTGCCAGCAGCTTAGCTGGGGCGGGGGGGCCTAATGAGCAGTTCTTC,CASSLAGAGGPNEQFF
.,.,TRBV20-1,TRBJ1-2,TGCAGTGCTGGTGGGGGGAATGGAGGCTACACCTTC,CSAGGGNGGYTF
few,.,TRBV20-1,TRBJ2-7,TGCAGTGCTAGCCCTCAGGTGATTTACGAGCAGTACTTC,CSASPQVIYEQYF
.,TRBD2,TRBV7-8,TRBJ2-7,TGTGCCAGCAGCTTAGTTGGGACTAGCGGGATAAACTCCTACGAGCAGTACTTC,CASSLVGTSGINSYEQYF